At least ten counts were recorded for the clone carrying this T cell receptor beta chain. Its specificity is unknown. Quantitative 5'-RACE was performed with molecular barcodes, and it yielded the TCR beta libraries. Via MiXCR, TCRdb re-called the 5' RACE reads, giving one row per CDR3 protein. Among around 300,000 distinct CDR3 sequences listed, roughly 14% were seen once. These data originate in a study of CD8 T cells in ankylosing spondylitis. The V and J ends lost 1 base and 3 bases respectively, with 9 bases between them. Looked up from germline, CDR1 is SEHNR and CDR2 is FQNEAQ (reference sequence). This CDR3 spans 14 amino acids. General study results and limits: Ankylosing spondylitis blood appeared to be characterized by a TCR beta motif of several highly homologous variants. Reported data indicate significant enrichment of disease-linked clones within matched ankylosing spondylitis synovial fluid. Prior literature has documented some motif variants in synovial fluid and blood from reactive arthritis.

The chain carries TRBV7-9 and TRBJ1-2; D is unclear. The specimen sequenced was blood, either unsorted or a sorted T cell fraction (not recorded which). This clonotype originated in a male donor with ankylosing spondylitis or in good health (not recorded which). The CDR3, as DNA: TGTGCCAGCAGCTTAGGCCAGTTCCACTATGGCTACACCTTC. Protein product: CASSLGQFHYGYTF.